In its sample, the clone carrying this T cell receptor beta chain was seen once. The data belong to a study of cytomegalovirus exposure and HLA in healthy donors. With 60 Vbeta and 13 Jbeta primers, the PCR was carried out. Profiling relied on immunoSEQ multiplex PCR, and the TCRdb table lists in-frame clones only, not all of them. The table lists 150,000 to 200,000 clones, around 83% of them singletons. Germline-derived CDR1 and CDR2 are SGHRS and YFSETQ. The CDR3 contains 14 residues. V lost 7 bases to trimming and J lost 2 bases, with 14 bases between them. The chain employs TRBV5-1 and TRBJ2-3, with a weak D call TRBD1 (6 bases). This TCR derives from a man aged 50 or older in good health and CMV-seropositive. The sample was PBMCs. The CDR3 is CASRQDGDTDTQYF. The CDR3 region has the DNA TGCGCCAGCCGACAGGACGGCGACACAGATACGCAGTATTTT.